The 8 T cell receptor beta chains below were found in one sample sequenced in a study of Ad26.COV2.S vaccination and SARS-CoV-2 variants. The table came from immunoSEQ multiplex PCR; TCRdb's copy has only in-frame clones and leaves some out. In the table there are roughly 350,000 clones, 85% to 90% of which are singletons. The sample's treatment: around 19 received Ad26.COV2.S at low or high dose, single or two shots; about 5 received placebo; per-sample allocation not given. Samples analyzed were those drawn on day 63 after the first vaccine or placebo injection. The specimen comprised peripheral blood, sampled in a trial of Ad26.COV2.S vaccine versus placebo. These receptors came from a person aged 18-65 years who received the Ad26.COV2.S COVID-19 vaccine or a placebo.

The chain uses TRBV2 and TRBJ1-2; D uncertain. CDR3 length equals 13 residues. V was cut by 8 bases and J by 1 base, with 11 bases left in between. CDR1 is SNHLY, CDR2 FYNNEI, per germline. The CDR3 reads CASSTHLNYGYTF. The CDR3 bases are TGTGCCAGCTCGACACACCTTAACTATGGCTACACCTTC.

This chain uses TRBV29-1 with TRBJ1-1, with a weak D call TRBD1 (5 bases). Germline assignment: CDR1 SQVTM and CDR2 ANQGSEA. CDR3 size: 14 residues. V lost 5 bases, J lost 4 bases, and 17 bases lay in between. CDR3 residues: CSVPGTWASTEAFF. CDR3 bases: TGCAGCGTTCCAGGGACGTGGGCGAGCACTGAAGCTTTCTTT.

V usage is TRBV11-2 and J usage is TRBJ2-1, with a possible D match to TRBD1 (5 bases). Trimming cost V 0 bases and J 1 base, with 10 bases left between them. The CDR3 covers 16 residues. CDR1 SGHAT and CDR2 FQNNGV come from the germline V gene. The CDR3 DNA reads as TGTGCCAGCAGCTTAGACTCTAGGGGATCCTACAATGAGCAGTTCTTC. Translating it yields CASSLDSRGSYNEQFF.

This chain connects TRBV27 to TRBJ1-1, with no clear D. Germline CDR1 and CDR2: MNHEY and SMNVEV (reference sequence). Trimming shortened V by 4 bases and J by 2 bases, and 11 bases separated the two germline ends. The CDR3 is 14 residues long. The CDR3 nucleotides read TGTGCCAGCAGTTCACTTACGGGAAACACTGAAGCTTTCTTT. As protein: CASSSLTGNTEAFF.

The rearrangement uses TRBV2 and TRBJ2-3; no clear D. In germline, CDR1 is SNHLY, CDR2 FYNNEI. This CDR3 has 13 amino acids. V lost 8 bases and J lost 1, with 10 bases in between. Here the CDR3 reads CASRKLGTDTQYF. DNA of the CDR3: TGTGCCAGCCGGAAGTTAGGCACAGATACGCAGTATTTT.

The rearrangement joins TRBV5-4 to TRBJ2-7; TRBD2 aligns across 12 bases. Losses at the gene ends were 5 bases for V and 4 bases for J; bases not matched to a gene: 4. Germline V lookup: CDR1 SGHNT, CDR2 YYREEE (reference sequence). The CDR3 totals 14 residues. CDR3 residues: CASSEGLAGYEQYF. In nucleotides, the CDR3 is TGTGCCAGCAGTGAAGGACTAGCGGGGTACGAGCAGTACTTC.

The chain has TRBV27 and TRBJ2-7, with 7 bases that match TRBD1. Trimming at V came to 5 bases and at J to 3 bases, leaving 7 bases not matched to a gene. This CDR3 is built from 14 residues. Germline assignment: CDR1 MNHEY and CDR2 SMNVEV (reference sequence). The CDR3 DNA reads as TGTGCCAGCAGTCCACAATGGACAGGCTACGAGCAGTACTTC. Protein sequence: CASSPQWTGYEQYF.

The chain carries TRBV9 and TRBJ2-5; 10 nucleotides agree with TRBD2. The CDR3 spans 16 residues. CDR1 and CDR2 (germline): SGDLS, YYNGEE. Trimming removed 0 bases from V and 6 bases from J; junction bases left unmatched: 8. The CDR3 is CASSVAASGGPQTQYF. The CDR3 DNA is TGTGCCAGCAGCGTAGCGGCTAGCGGGGGCCCCCAGACCCAGTACTTC.